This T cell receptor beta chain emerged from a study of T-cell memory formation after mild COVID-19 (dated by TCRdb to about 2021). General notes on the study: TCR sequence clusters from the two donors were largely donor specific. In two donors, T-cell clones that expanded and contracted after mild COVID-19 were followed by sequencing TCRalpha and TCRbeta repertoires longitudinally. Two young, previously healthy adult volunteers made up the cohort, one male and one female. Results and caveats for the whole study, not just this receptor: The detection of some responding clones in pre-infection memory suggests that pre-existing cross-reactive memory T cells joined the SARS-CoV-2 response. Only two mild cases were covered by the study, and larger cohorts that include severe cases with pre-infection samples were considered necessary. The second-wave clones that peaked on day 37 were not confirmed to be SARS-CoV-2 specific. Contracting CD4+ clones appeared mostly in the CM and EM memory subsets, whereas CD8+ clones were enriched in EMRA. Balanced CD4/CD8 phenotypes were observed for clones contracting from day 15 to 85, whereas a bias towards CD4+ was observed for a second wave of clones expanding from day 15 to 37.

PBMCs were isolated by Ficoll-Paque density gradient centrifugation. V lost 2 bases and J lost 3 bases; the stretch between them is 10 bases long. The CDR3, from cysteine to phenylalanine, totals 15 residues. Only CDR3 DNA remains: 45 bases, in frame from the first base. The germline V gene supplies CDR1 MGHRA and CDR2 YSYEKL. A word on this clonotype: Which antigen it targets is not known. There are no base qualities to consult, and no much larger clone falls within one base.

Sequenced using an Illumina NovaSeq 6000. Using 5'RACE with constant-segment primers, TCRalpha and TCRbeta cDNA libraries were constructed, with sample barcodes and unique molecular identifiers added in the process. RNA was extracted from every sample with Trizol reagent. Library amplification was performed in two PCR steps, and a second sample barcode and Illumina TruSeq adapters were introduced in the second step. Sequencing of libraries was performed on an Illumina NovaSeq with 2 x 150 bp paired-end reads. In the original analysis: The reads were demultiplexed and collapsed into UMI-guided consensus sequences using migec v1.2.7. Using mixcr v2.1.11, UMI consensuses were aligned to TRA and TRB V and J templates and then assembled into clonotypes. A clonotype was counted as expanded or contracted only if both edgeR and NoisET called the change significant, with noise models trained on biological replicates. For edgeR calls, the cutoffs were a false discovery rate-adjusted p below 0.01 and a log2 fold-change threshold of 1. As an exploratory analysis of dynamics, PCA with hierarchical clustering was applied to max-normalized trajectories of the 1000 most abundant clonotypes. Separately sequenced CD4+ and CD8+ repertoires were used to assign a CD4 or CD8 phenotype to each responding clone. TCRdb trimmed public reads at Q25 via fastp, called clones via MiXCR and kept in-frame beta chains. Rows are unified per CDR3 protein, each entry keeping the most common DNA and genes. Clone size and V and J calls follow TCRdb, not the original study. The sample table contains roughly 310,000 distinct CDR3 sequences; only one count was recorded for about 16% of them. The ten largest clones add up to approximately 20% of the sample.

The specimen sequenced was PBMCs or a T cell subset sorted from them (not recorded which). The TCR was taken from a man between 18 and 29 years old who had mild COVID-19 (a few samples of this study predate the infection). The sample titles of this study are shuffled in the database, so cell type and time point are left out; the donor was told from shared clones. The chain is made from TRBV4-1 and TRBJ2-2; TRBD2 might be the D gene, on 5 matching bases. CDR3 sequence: CASSQKTRDTGELFF. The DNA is TGCGCCAGCAGCCAAAAAACTAGGGACACCGGGGAGCTGTTTTTT.